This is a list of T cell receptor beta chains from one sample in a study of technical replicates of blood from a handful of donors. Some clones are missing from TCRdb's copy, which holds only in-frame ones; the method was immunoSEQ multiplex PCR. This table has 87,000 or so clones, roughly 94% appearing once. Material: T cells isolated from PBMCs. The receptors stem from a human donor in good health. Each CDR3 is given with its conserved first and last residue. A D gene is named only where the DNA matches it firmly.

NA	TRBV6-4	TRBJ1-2	TGTGCCAGCAGACCCGACACCTCTAACTATGGCTACACCTTC	CASRPDTSNYGYTF
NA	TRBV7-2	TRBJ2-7	TGTGCCAGCAGCTTAGGCAGGTCCAGAAACTACGAGCAGTACTTC	CASSLGRSRNYEQYF
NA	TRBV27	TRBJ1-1	TGTGCCAGCAGTTTATCGGGACACAGCATAAGCCTGAACACTGAAGCTTTCTTT	CASSLSGHSISLNTEAFF
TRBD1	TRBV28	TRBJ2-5	TGTGCCAGCAGTTTGGCGGACAGGGGGCTGCCCGAGACCCAGTACTTC	CASSLADRGLPETQYF
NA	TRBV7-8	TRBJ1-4	TGTGCCAGCAGCTTATTAGGTCGGGGGGCAACTAATGAAAAACTGTTTTTT	CASSLLGRGATNEKLFF
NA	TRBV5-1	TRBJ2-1	TGCGCCAGCAGCTTCCGGCTAGGTCAAGAAGAGCAGTTCTTC	CASSFRLGQEEQFF
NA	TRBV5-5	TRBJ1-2	TGTGCCAGCAGCTTGGGTATTTCGGGGTTGAACTATGGCTACACCTTC	CASSLGISGLNYGYTF
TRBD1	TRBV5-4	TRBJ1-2	TGTGCCAGCAGCAAATTTACAGGGGGGGACTATGGCTACACCTTC	CASSKFTGGDYGYTF
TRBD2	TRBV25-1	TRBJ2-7	TGTGCCAGCAGTGATCGTTGGGAGGGGACCCACGAGCAGTACTTC	CASSDRWEGTHEQYF
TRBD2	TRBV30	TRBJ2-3	TGTGCCTGGACATCCGGGAGGGGAGATACGCAGTATTTT	CAWTSGRGDTQYF
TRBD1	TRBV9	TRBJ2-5	TGTGCCAGCAGCGTAGGAACAGGGGGCCTGGAAGAGACCCAGTACTTC	CASSVGTGGLEETQYF